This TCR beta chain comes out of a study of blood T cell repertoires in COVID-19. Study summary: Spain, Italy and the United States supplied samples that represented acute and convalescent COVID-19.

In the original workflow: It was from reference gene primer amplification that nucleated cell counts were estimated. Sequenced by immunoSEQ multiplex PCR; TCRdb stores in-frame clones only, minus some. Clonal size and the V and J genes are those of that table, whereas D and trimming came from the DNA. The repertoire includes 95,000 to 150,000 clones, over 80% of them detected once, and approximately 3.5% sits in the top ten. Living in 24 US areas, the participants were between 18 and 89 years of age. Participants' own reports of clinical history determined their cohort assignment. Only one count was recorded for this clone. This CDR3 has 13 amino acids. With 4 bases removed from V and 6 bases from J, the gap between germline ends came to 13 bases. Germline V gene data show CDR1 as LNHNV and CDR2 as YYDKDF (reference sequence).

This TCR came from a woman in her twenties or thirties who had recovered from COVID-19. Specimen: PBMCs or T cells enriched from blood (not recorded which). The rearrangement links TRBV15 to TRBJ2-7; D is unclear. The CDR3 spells CATSIASRAEQYF. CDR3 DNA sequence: TGTGCCACCAGCATTGCCTCGAGAGCCGAGCAGTACTTC.